The 11 T cell receptor beta chains below come from one sample, sequenced in a study of early T cells in non-severe SARS-CoV-2 infection. TCRdb processed the 5' RACE reads anew with MiXCR; each CDR3 protein has one entry. The sample consists of approximately 73,000 distinct CDR3 sequences, 10% to 15% of them appearing once. The specimen was whole blood. These receptors were collected from an adult who was a healthcare worker with PCR-confirmed SARS-CoV-2 infection or an uninfected control (not recorded which).

This clonotype has more than one count but fewer than ten. The gene calls are TRBV9 and TRBJ2-1; no firm D call. Germline V gene lookup returns CDR1 SGDLS and CDR2 YYNGEE. CDR3 length: 13 residues. Trimming took 0 bases from V and 5 from J, leaving 6 bases between them. CDR3 DNA sequence: TGTGCCAGCAGCGTAGCGGAAAACAATGAGCAGTTCTTC. Its protein product is CASSVAENNEQFF.

The gene calls are TRBV12-3 or TRBV12-4 and TRBJ1-2, with 7 bases lining up with TRBD1. With 6 bases clipped from V and 0 bases from J, the junction kept 10 bases outside the gene matches. This CDR3 contains 16 residues. The CDR3 DNA reads as TGTGCCAGCAGCCCGACAGGGCTCGAGGCTAACTATGGCTACACCTTC. Residues: CASSPTGLEANYGYTF.

In its sample, this clonotype was seen many times. V gene TRBV19 combines with J gene TRBJ2-1; possible D gene TRBD2, 7 bases. Trimming left V 6 bases short and J 8 bases short, with 20 bases between. The CDR3 is made up of 15 amino acids. Looked up from germline, CDR1 is LNHDA and CDR2 is SQIVND (reference sequence). The CDR3 sequence: CASRRRLGGADEQFF. In DNA, the CDR3 is TGTGCCAGTAGAAGACGATTAGGGGGGGCTGATGAGCAGTTCTTC.

The chain couples TRBV29-1 to TRBJ2-7; D not resolved. Trimming pared 4 bases from V and 7 bases from J, leaving 14 bases between. This CDR3 has 12 residues. CDR1 SQVTM and CDR2 ANQGSEA come from the germline V gene. DNA of the CDR3: TGCAGCGTTGCTGGTCAGAACTGGGAGCAGTACTTC. This codes for CSVAGQNWEQYF.

This clonotype was counted ten times or more. The chain has TRBV6-2 or TRBV6-3 and TRBJ2-7; 10 bases line up with TRBD2. CDR3 length equals 14 residues. Germline assignment: CDR1 MNHEY and CDR2 SVGEGT. Trimming at V came to 2 bases and at J to 2 bases, leaving 0 bases not matched to a gene. The CDR3 protein is CASSYGTSAYEQYF. The DNA for the CDR3 is TGTGCCAGCAGTTACGGGACTAGCGCCTACGAGCAGTACTTC.

The gene calls are TRBV6-2 or TRBV6-3 and TRBJ1-5, with 7 bases identical to TRBD1. Germline-derived CDR1 and CDR2 are MNHEY and SVGEGT. The CDR3 loop spans 15 amino acids. Losses at the gene ends were 2 bases for V and 2 bases for J; bases not matched to a gene: 3. Here the CDR3 DNA reads TGTGCCAGCAGTTACACAGGGGAGGGCAATCAGCCCCAGCATTTT. Protein product: CASSYTGEGNQPQHF.

This clonotype was counted at least ten times. The chain has TRBV20-1 and TRBJ1-2; D gene unclear. V was shortened by 3 bases and J by 1 base, with 9 bases between the two germline ends. The CDR3 has 13 residues. Germline V gives CDR1 DFQATT, CDR2 SNEGSKA (reference sequence). For the CDR3, the DNA is TGCAGTGCTAGGTTCGGCCTTAACTATGGCTACACCTTC. It yields the protein CSARFGLNYGYTF.

This clonotype has ten or more counts. This chain connects TRBV11-2 to TRBJ2-7, with 8 bases that match TRBD1. The CDR3 is made up of 15 amino acids. The trim removed 5 bases at V and 1 base at J, leaving 7 bases unmatched. CDR1 and CDR2 from the germline V gene are SGHAT and FQNNGV. The CDR3 region has the DNA TGTGCCAGCAGCCCGATTCGGACAGGGTCCTACGAGCAGTACTTC. It is translated as CASSPIRTGSYEQYF.

This clonotype has at least ten counts. This chain links TRBV19 with TRBJ1-6, with D unclear. This CDR3 contains 17 residues. Germline values: CDR1 LNHDA, CDR2 SQIVND (reference sequence). The V end lost 6 bases, the J end lost 0 bases, and 15 bases lay between the germline ends. CDR3 sequence reads: CASSPGAVGSYNSPLHF. The CDR3 DNA is TGTGCCAGTAGCCCCGGTGCTGTGGGCTCCTATAATTCACCCCTCCACTTT.

V gene TRBV29-1 combines with J gene TRBJ2-7; D might be TRBD2 (5 bases). Germline CDR1 and CDR2: SQVTM and ANQGSEA. The CDR3 is 12 residues long. The ends were cut back, 7 bases at V and 5 bases at J, with 15 bases in the middle. CDR3 DNA sequence: TGCAGCGCTGAGACGGCGGGCGACGAGCAGTACTTC. It encodes CSAETAGDEQYF.

This clonotype was seen more than once but under ten times. The chain is built from TRBV29-1 and TRBJ2-1; a weak D match, TRBD2 (6 bases). Per the germline V gene, CDR1 is SQVTM and CDR2 is ANQGSEA. Between the trimmed V and J ends, which lost 3 bases and 10 bases, there was a span of 16 bases. This CDR3 has 13 residues. CDR3 nucleotides: TGCAGCGTTGAGGGGAGCGGGCTAAGGGAGCAGTTCTTC. Amino acid sequence: CSVEGSGLREQFF.